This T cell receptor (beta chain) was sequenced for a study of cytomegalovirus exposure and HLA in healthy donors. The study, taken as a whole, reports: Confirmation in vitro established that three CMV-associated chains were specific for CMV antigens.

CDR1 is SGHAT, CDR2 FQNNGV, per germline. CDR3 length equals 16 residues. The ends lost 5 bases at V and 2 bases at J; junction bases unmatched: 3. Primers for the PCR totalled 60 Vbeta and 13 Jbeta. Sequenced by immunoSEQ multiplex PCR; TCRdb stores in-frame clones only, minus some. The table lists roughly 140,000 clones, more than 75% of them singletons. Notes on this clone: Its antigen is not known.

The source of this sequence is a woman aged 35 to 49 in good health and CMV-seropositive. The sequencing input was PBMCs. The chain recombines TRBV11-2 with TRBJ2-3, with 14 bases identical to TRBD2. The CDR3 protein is CASSRLAGGVTDTQYF. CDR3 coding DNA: TGTGCCAGCAGCCGACTAGCGGGAGGGGTCACAGATACGCAGTATTTT.